This TCR beta chain was captured in a study of T-cell reconstitution after alpha-beta-depleted transplantation in children. Findings and limits, study-wide: Roughly two months post-transplant, alpha-beta T cells reportedly originated from several hundred graft clones that had expanded. From newly produced T cells came most of the T-cell counts and diversity one year after transplant.

This clonotype was observed at least ten times. What it binds is unknown. TCRbeta library construction was performed incorporating unique molecular identifiers. MiXCR, run by TCRdb on the PCR reads, gives a single entry per CDR3 protein. The repertoire includes hundreds of thousands of distinct CDR3 sequences, approximately 7.3% of them detected once, and approximately 8.6% sits in the top ten. The CDR3 is 14 residues long. The ends were cut back, 4 bases at V and 1 base at J, with 9 bases in the middle. Germline V lookup: CDR1 SGHRS, CDR2 YFSETQ. The chain combines TRBV5-1 with TRBJ2-1; D uncertain. This sequence was found in a female patient aged 2-9 years who had a stem cell transplant for Fanconi anemia, so the T cells may come from the graft donor. The sequenced sample was peripheral blood, obtained 360 days after TCRalphabeta/CD19-depleted stem cell transplant. The DNA for the CDR3 is TGCGCCAGCAGCATCGGTACATCCTACAATGAGCAGTTCTTC. Translating gives CASSIGTSYNEQFF.